This T cell receptor (beta chain) was recovered during a study of identical twins. This clonotype was recorded a few times. Its specificity is unknown. Broader study findings: Conclusions were drawn cross-sectionally by statistical analysis, without following the same donors. Analyses of zero insertions could be partly confounded by invariant MAIT and iNKT cells.

cDNA molecules carried unique molecular identifiers, and template switching added a universal primer site. TCRdb recomputed calls from the 5' RACE reads with MiXCR, one row per CDR3 protein. In the table there are some 600,000 distinct CDR3 sequences, 7% to 7.5% of which are singletons. J was trimmed by 8 bases and V by 4 bases; bases with no gene match: 2. The CDR3 runs to 13 residues. In germline, CDR1 is MNHEY, CDR2 SMNVEV (reference sequence). No donor was unhealthy or non-Caucasian. The same sample was also studied in work on yellow fever vaccine responses in identical twins.

The source is a woman between 18 and 30 years old in good health. Sequencing was carried out using PBMCs. The chain links TRBV27 to TRBJ1-6; 7 bases match TRBD1. The chain's CDR3 is CASSYRGDSPLHF. The CDR3 coding sequence is TGTGCCAGCAGTTACAGGGGTGATTCACCCCTCCACTTT.